A single sample is the source of the 7 T cell receptor beta chains below, sequenced in a study of T cells in localized non-small cell lung cancer. The table came from immunoSEQ multiplex PCR; TCRdb's copy has only in-frame clones and leaves some out. This table holds nearly 15,000 clones, 85% found once. The source was peripheral blood, collected before any cancer treatment. The receptors were sampled from a female donor older than 55 with stage I squamous cell lung carcinoma.

The CDR3 sequence is CAGGSNSYEQYF. The CDR3 DNA is TGTGCCGGGGGATCTAACTCCTACGAGCAGTACTTC. This rearrangement joins TRBV30 to TRBJ2-7; D assignment may be TRBD1 or TRBD2 (5 bases each). Deletions cut 8 bases from V and 0 bases from J, with 11 bases between. CDR1 and CDR2 from the germline V gene are GTSNPN and SVGIG (reference sequence). The CDR3 extends over 12 amino acids.

The CDR3 region is CASSLEVGELFF. The CDR3 DNA sequence: TGTGCCAGCAGCTTAGAGGTCGGGGAGCTGTTTTTT. The chain links TRBV7-9 to TRBJ2-2; D is unresolved. V was cut by 1 base and J by 7 bases, with 4 bases left in between. Germline V CDR1 and CDR2: SEHNR, FQNEAQ (reference sequence). CDR3 size: 12 residues.

In its sample, this clone was seen once. This rearrangement joins TRBV5-1 to TRBJ2-5; TRBD1 agrees at 7 bases. CDR3 length: 14 residues. The V gene's germline CDR1 is SGHRS and CDR2 YFSETQ. V shed 0 bases and J 7 bases; nucleotides not matched to a gene: 6. The CDR3 nucleotides are TGCGCCAGCAGCTTGGGCCAGGGGGTACGGACCCAGTACTTC. Amino acids: CASSLGQGVRTQYF.

This clone was seen just once. This chain uses TRBV30 with TRBJ2-1; D is unresolved. V was trimmed by 2 bases and J by 0 bases, leaving 5 bases between them. This CDR3 comprises 13 residues. The germline CDR1 and CDR2 sequences are GTSNPN and SVGIG (reference sequence). The CDR3 DNA reads as TGTGCCTGGAGTCAGAGCTCCTACAATGAGCAGTTCTTC. This sequence encodes CAWSQSSYNEQFF.

This clone was counted a single time. V is TRBV7-9 and J is TRBJ2-7; D may be TRBD1 (6 bases). CDR3 length: 12 amino acids. V dropped 5 bases and J dropped 6 bases, with 11 bases sitting between them. The germline V gene encodes CDR1 SEHNR and CDR2 FQNEAQ (reference sequence). The CDR3 here is CASSKDSSEQYF. The CDR3 nucleotides are TGTGCCAGCAGCAAGGACAGTTCCGAGCAGTACTTC.

This sequence joins TRBV16 and TRBJ1-1; TRBD1 aligns across 7 bases. V lost 4 bases, J lost 5 bases, and 10 bases stayed unmatched. Germline V gives CDR1 KGHSY, CDR2 FQNENV. This CDR3 has 15 residues. CDR3 DNA: TGTGCCAGCAGCCCACGACAGGGAGTAGGAACTGAAGCTTTCTTT. Its protein product is CASSPRQGVGTEAFF.

The CDR3: CATGSRNQPQHF. CDR3 nucleotides: TGTGCCACGGGGTCTCGCAATCAGCCCCAGCATTTT. The chain combines TRBV7-2 with TRBJ1-5; D unclear. V dropped 10 bases and J dropped 2 bases, with 9 bases sitting between them. CDR1 is SGHTA, CDR2 FQGNSA, per germline. The CDR3 is made up of 12 amino acids.